The rows below give T cell receptor beta chains drawn from one sample of a study of T cells in Graves' hyperthyroidism and ophthalmopathy. TCRdb reanalysed the multiplex PCR reads using MiXCR and keeps one entry per CDR3 protein. There are 660,000 or so distinct CDR3 sequences in the sample; under 25% occur only once, and around a third lies in the top ten. The sample was blood. These receptors all come from a man aged 25 to 40 with Graves' ophthalmopathy. Each CDR3 is given with its conserved first and last residue. The D gene is left open where the match is weak. Size is stated for part of the rows, as once, few or many counts, or as a class when the clone is expanded.

len: 13; v_gene: TRBV27; d_gene: TRBD1; abundance: few; j_gene: TRBJ1-1; CDR3nt: TGTGCCAGCAGTTTGCTGGGACAGGGGAAGGCTTTCTTT; CDR3aa: CASSLLGQGKAFF
len: 14; v_gene: TRBV19; d_gene: TRBD2; abundance: NA; j_gene: TRBJ2-1; CDR3nt: TGTGCCAGTAGTATCCGGGGGGAGTTGAGTGAGCAGTTCTTC; CDR3aa: CASSIRGELSEQFF
len: 15; v_gene: TRBV14; d_gene: TRBD2; abundance: few; j_gene: TRBJ2-1; CDR3nt: TGTGCCAGCAGCCAAGAAGCGGGAATCCCCAATGAGCAGTTCTTC; CDR3aa: CASSQEAGIPNEQFF
len: 12; v_gene: TRBV13; d_gene: NA; abundance: many; j_gene: TRBJ2-7; CDR3nt: TGTGCCAGCAGCCAACCCCCCTACGAGCAGTACTTC; CDR3aa: CASSQPPYEQYF
len: 15; v_gene: TRBV5-8; d_gene: NA; abundance: few; j_gene: TRBJ1-2; CDR3nt: TGTGCCGGCAGCTCCGGACCCACAGCAGGCTATGGCTACACCTTC; CDR3aa: CAGSSGPTAGYGYTF
len: 12; v_gene: TRBV30; d_gene: NA; abundance: many; j_gene: TRBJ2-5; CDR3nt: TGTGCCTGGAGCCTAGGGCAAGAGACCCAGTACTTC; CDR3aa: CAWSLGQETQYF
len: 16; v_gene: TRBV3-1; d_gene: NA; abundance: many; j_gene: TRBJ2-1; CDR3nt: TGTGCCAGCAGCGACCTACTAGCCGGGGTGGTGAATGAGCAGTTCTTC; CDR3aa: CASSDLLAGVVNEQFF
len: 13; v_gene: TRBV30; d_gene: NA; abundance: many; j_gene: TRBJ2-5; CDR3nt: TGTGCCTGGACTCCGGGACGGACCCCCATACAGTACTTC; CDR3aa: CAWTPGRTPIQYF
len: 16; v_gene: TRBV18; d_gene: TRBD2; abundance: NA; j_gene: TRBJ2-5; CDR3nt: TGTGCCAGCTCTCCTAGCGGGGAGTGGTACCAAGAGACCCAGTACTTC; CDR3aa: CASSPSGEWYQETQYF
len: 14; v_gene: TRBV5-6; d_gene: NA; abundance: many; j_gene: TRBJ1-2; CDR3nt: TGTGCCAGCAGCTTCGGTGTCGGTAACTATGGCTACACCTTC; CDR3aa: CASSFGVGNYGYTF
len: 14; v_gene: TRBV7-9; d_gene: NA; abundance: few; j_gene: TRBJ2-1; CDR3nt: TGTGCCAGCAGCTTCGAGGGACTGGAAAACGAGCAGTTCTTC; CDR3aa: CASSFEGLENEQFF
len: 20; v_gene: TRBV6-2/TRBV6-3; d_gene: NA; abundance: NA; j_gene: TRBJ2-3; CDR3nt: TGTGCCAGCAGTTCGGGGGTACCGGGCCAGAAGGCCTTTGATACGATTACGCAGTATTTT; CDR3aa: CASSSGVPGQKAFDTITQYF
len: 15; v_gene: TRBV27; d_gene: TRBD2; abundance: few; j_gene: TRBJ2-1; CDR3nt: TGTGCCAGCAGTCCGCGAGGACTAGCGGCCAATGAGCAGTTCTTC; CDR3aa: CASSPRGLAANEQFF
len: 16; v_gene: TRBV28; d_gene: TRBD2; abundance: few; j_gene: TRBJ2-1; CDR3nt: TGTGCCAGCAGCCGCGGGACTAGCGGGACGCACGATGAGCAGTTCTTC; CDR3aa: CASSRGTSGTHDEQFF
len: 14; v_gene: TRBV5-1; d_gene: NA; abundance: many; j_gene: TRBJ1-1; CDR3nt: TGCGCCAGCAGCTCGAGGGGGGAGAACACTGAAGCTTTCTTT; CDR3aa: CASSSRGENTEAFF
len: 18; v_gene: TRBV5-1; d_gene: TRBD2; abundance: few; j_gene: TRBJ2-1; CDR3nt: TGCACCAGCAGCTTGGTGCCTAGCGGGAATCCCTCCTACAATGAGCAGTTCTTC; CDR3aa: CTSSLVPSGNPSYNEQFF
len: 19; v_gene: TRBV12-3/TRBV12-4; d_gene: TRBD2; abundance: many; j_gene: TRBJ2-2; CDR3nt: TGTGCCAGCACTCCGCCCCCTACGCGGGAGAGCAGGGACACCGGGGAGCTGTTTTTT; CDR3aa: CASTPPPTRESRDTGELFF
len: 12; v_gene: TRBV3-1; d_gene: NA; abundance: many; j_gene: TRBJ1-5; CDR3nt: TGTGCCAGCAGCCAAGGTACCCTTCCCCAGCATTTT; CDR3aa: CASSQGTLPQHF
len: 15; v_gene: TRBV30; d_gene: NA; abundance: many; j_gene: TRBJ2-1; CDR3nt: TGTGCCTGGAGTGTAAGTCTTAGCTCCTACAATGAGCAGTTCTTC; CDR3aa: CAWSVSLSSYNEQFF
len: 12; v_gene: TRBV20-1; d_gene: TRBD2; abundance: few; j_gene: TRBJ2-5; CDR3nt: TGCAGTGGACGGGAGGCCAAAGAGACCCAGTACTTC; CDR3aa: CSGREAKETQYF
len: 13; v_gene: TRBV3-1; d_gene: NA; abundance: few; j_gene: TRBJ2-7; CDR3nt: TGTGCCAGCAGCCAAGAGCGCGACCTCGAGCAGTACTTC; CDR3aa: CASSQERDLEQYF
len: 13; v_gene: TRBV30; d_gene: NA; abundance: few; j_gene: TRBJ2-2; CDR3nt: TGTGCCTGGAGTGCCGTGACTGACCGGGAGCTGTTTTTT; CDR3aa: CAWSAVTDRELFF
len: 16; v_gene: TRBV7-3; d_gene: NA; abundance: few; j_gene: TRBJ2-3; CDR3nt: TGTGCCAGCAGCCCCCAGGGACAACTCAGGACAGATACGCAGTATTTT; CDR3aa: CASSPQGQLRTDTQYF
len: 23; v_gene: TRBV28; d_gene: TRBD2; abundance: few; j_gene: TRBJ2-7; CDR3nt: TGTGCCAGCAGGAGGACAGGTGCCGGCAGGACTAGCGGGAGGAAGACCCATTCCTACGAGCAGTACTTC; CDR3aa: CASRRTGAGRTSGRKTHSYEQYF
len: 15; v_gene: TRBV7-2; d_gene: NA; abundance: few; j_gene: TRBJ2-4; CDR3nt: TGTGCCAGCAGCTTATCGACGCTAGCCAAAAACATTCAGTACTTC; CDR3aa: CASSLSTLAKNIQYF
len: 17; v_gene: TRBV6-1; d_gene: TRBD1; abundance: few; j_gene: TRBJ1-5; CDR3nt: TGTGCCAGCAGTGAGGTAGACAGGGGCGCGAGCAATCAGCCCCAGCATTTT; CDR3aa: CASSEVDRGASNQPQHF
len: 16; v_gene: TRBV28; d_gene: NA; abundance: many; j_gene: TRBJ2-7; CDR3nt: TGTGCCAGCAGTTCAACCCTCGGACAGCTACTCTACGAGCAGTACTTC; CDR3aa: CASSSTLGQLLYEQYF
len: 16; v_gene: TRBV5-1; d_gene: NA; abundance: NA; j_gene: TRBJ2-1; CDR3nt: TGCGCCAGCAGCTTGGGGGGACTGACATCGGTCGGGGAGCAGTTCTTC; CDR3aa: CASSLGGLTSVGEQFF
len: 14; v_gene: TRBV6-1; d_gene: NA; abundance: many; j_gene: TRBJ1-2; CDR3nt: TGTGCCAGCAGTCAACTGGGCGGGGATCCCGGCTACACCTTC; CDR3aa: CASSQLGGDPGYTF
len: 13; v_gene: TRBV5-1; d_gene: NA; abundance: NA; j_gene: TRBJ2-7; CDR3nt: TGCGCCAGCAGCTTAATAGTGGACTACGAGCAGTACTTC; CDR3aa: CASSLIVDYEQYF
len: 13; v_gene: TRBV27; d_gene: NA; abundance: many; j_gene: TRBJ2-7; CDR3nt: TGTGCCAGCAGTTTCACTACCTCCTACGAGCAGTACTTC; CDR3aa: CASSFTTSYEQYF
len: 16; v_gene: TRBV6-2/TRBV6-3; d_gene: NA; abundance: NA; j_gene: TRBJ1-2; CDR3nt: TGTGCCAGCGGGCGGCTCAAGGCCGGAGTTAACTATGGCTACACCTTC; CDR3aa: CASGRLKAGVNYGYTF
len: 16; v_gene: TRBV6-1; d_gene: TRBD1; abundance: few; j_gene: TRBJ2-1; CDR3nt: TGTGCCAGCAGTGAACTCCGGACAGGGCTTAGGAATGAGCAGTTCTTC; CDR3aa: CASSELRTGLRNEQFF
len: 14; v_gene: TRBV28; d_gene: NA; abundance: few; j_gene: TRBJ2-5; CDR3nt: TGTGCCAGCAGTTTCCTTACAGAAGAAGAGACCCAGTACTTC; CDR3aa: CASSFLTEEETQYF